What follows are 3 T cell receptor beta chains derived from one specimen sequenced in a study of shared clonotypes between healthy human individuals. Profiling relied on immunoSEQ multiplex PCR, and the TCRdb table lists in-frame clones only, not all of them. The sample shows millions of clones, about 92% of them seen only once. CD45RO-negative, CCR7-positively selected cells formed the naive CD8 fraction, excluding terminally differentiated effector memory CD45RA+ cells. Sequencing was carried out using naive CD8+ T cells from PBMCs. The receptors here all came from a man younger than 30 in good health. Some clones in this sample may be carry-over from other donors' samples.

The J gene is TRBJ2-1, the V gene TRBV7-3; 12 bases agree with TRBD2. Per germline, CDR1 SGHTA and CDR2 FQGTGA. V was pared by 1 base and J by 8 bases, with 3 bases of the junction left unmatched. The length of the CDR3 is 15 residues. The CDR3 coding sequence is TGTGCCAGCAGCTTAATCCCTAGCGGGAGGGATGAGCAGTTCTTC. This gives the protein CASSLIPSGRDEQFF. Combining the CDR3 with reference TRBV7-3 and TRBJ2-1 gives the whole variable domain GAGVSQTPSNKVTEKGKYVELRCDPISGHTALYWYRQSLGQGPEFLIYFQGTGAADDSGLPNDRFFAVRPEGSVSTLKIQRTERGDSAVYLCASSLIPSGRDEQFFGPGTRLTVL.

V is TRBV15 and J is TRBJ1-2; D is uncertain. The germline V and J ends were trimmed by 0 bases and 1 base, with 6 bases remaining between them. Germline V CDR1 and CDR2: LNHNV, YYDKDF (reference sequence). The CDR3 runs to 14 residues. CDR3 DNA sequence: TGTGCCACCAGCAGAGATCACAGTAACTATGGCTACACCTTC. Translated, it gives CATSRDHSNYGYTF.

This chain connects TRBV15 to TRBJ1-2; D possibly corresponds to TRBD1 (5 bases). CDR3 length: 16 residues. The germline V gene encodes CDR1 LNHNV and CDR2 YYDKDF (reference sequence). The V end lost 0 bases, the J end lost 2 bases, and 13 bases lay between the germline ends. The CDR3 DNA is TGTGCCACCAGCAGAGATGGGACGGGGAGCAACTATGGCTACACCTTC. Translated: CATSRDGTGSNYGYTF.